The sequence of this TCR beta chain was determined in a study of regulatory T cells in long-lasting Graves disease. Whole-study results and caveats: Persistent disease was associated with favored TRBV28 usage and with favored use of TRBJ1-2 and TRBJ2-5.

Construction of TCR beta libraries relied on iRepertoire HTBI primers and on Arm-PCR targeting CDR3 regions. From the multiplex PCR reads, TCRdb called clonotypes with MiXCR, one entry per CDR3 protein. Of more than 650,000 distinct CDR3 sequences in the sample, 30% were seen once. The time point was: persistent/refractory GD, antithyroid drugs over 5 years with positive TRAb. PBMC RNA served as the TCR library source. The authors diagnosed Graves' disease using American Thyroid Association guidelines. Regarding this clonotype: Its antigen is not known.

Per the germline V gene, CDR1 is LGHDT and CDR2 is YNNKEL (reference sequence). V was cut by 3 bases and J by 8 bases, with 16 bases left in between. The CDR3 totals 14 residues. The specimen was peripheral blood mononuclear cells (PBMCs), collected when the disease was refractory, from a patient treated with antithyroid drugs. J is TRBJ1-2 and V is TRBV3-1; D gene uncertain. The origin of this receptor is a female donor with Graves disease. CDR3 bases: TGTGCCAGCAGCCACGGAGGGAGTTATGAGGGCTACACCTTC. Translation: CASSHGGSYEGYTF.